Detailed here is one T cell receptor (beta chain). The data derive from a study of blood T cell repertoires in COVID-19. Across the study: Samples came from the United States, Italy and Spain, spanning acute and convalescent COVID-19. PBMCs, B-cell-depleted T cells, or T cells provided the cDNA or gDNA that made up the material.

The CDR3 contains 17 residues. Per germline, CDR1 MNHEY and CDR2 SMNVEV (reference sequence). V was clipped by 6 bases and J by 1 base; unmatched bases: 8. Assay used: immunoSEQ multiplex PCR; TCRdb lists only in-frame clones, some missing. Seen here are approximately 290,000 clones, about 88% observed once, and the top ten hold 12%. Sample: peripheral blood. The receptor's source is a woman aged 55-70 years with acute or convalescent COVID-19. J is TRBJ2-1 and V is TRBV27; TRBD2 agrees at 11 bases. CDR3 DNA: TGTGCCAGCAGACCGCTACTAGCGGGAGTATCCTACAATGAGCAGTTCTTC. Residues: CASRPLLAGVSYNEQFF.